This TCR beta chain was recorded in a study of Graves' ophthalmopathy and Graves' hyperthyroidism. On the study more broadly: Untreated patients at initial diagnosis provided peripheral blood.

This clonotype turned up a few times. The sequenced template was RNA, covering the TCR beta CDR3 region. First-round RT-PCR relied on HTBI primers, and a second-round multiplex PCR came next. TCRdb reanalysed the multiplex PCR reads using MiXCR and keeps one entry per CDR3 protein. The sample shows some 150,000 distinct CDR3 sequences, around 39% of them seen only once. CDR1 is SEHNR, CDR2 FQNEAQ, per germline (reference sequence). V lost 8 bases to trimming and J lost 7 bases, with 18 bases between them. This CDR3 spans 13 amino acids. Material for sequencing was peripheral blood. The source is a young man with Graves' ophthalmopathy. V is TRBV7-9 and J is TRBJ2-7, with D possibly being TRBD2 (6 bases). The CDR3 region is CASVLAEGREQYF. The CDR3 DNA reads TGTGCCAGCGTTTTAGCGGAGGGAAGGGAGCAGTACTTC.